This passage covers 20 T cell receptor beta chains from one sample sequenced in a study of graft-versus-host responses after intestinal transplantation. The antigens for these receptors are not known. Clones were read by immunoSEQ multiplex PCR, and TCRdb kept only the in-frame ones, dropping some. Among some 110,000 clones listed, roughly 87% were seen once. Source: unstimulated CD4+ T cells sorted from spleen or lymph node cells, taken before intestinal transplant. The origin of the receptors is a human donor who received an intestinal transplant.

CDR3: CASTLTRVLAYEQYF. In DNA, the CDR3 is TGTGCCAGCACCCTTACCAGGGTACTGGCCTACGAGCAGTACTTC. The chain combines TRBV7-2 with TRBJ2-7; TRBD1 is a possible D gene (5 bases). The CDR3 covers 15 residues. Trimming pared 7 bases from V and 2 bases from J, leaving 18 bases between. The germline CDR1 and CDR2 sequences are SGHTA and FQGNSA.

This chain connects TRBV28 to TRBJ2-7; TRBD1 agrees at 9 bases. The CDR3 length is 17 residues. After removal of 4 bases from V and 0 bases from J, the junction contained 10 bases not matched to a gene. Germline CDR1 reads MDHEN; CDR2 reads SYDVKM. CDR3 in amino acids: CASSSPVGDRDSYEQYF. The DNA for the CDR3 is TGTGCCAGCAGTTCCCCGGTGGGGGACAGGGACTCCTACGAGCAGTACTTC.

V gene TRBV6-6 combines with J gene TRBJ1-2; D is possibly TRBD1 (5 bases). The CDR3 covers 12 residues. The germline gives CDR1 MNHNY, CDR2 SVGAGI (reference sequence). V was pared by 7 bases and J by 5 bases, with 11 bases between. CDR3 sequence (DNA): TGTGCCAGCAAGCAGGGAAATTATGGCTACACCTTC. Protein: CASKQGNYGYTF.

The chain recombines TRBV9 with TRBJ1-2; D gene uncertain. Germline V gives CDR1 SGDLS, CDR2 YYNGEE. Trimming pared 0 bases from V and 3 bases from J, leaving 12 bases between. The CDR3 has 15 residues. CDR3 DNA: TGTGCCAGCAGCGTAGGGCACCCTGGGGACTATGGCTACACCTTC. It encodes CASSVGHPGDYGYTF. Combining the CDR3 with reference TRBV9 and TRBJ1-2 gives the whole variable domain DSGVTQTPKHLITATGQRVTLRCSPRSGDLSVYWYQQSLDQGLQFLIQYYNGEERAKGNILERFSAQQFPDLHSELNLSSLELGDSALYFCASSVGHPGDYGYTFGSGTRLTVV.

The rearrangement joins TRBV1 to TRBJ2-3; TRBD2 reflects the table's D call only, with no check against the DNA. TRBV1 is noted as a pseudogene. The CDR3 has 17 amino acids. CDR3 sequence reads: CTSSHVTSGGSTDTQYF. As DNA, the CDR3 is TGCACCAGCAGCCACGTTACTAGCGGGGGGTCCACAGATACGCAGTATTTT.

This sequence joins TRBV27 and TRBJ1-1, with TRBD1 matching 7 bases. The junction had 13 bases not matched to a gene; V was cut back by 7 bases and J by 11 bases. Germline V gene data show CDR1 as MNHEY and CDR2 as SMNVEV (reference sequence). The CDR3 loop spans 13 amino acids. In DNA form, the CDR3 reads TGTGCCAGCATCGGGACAGTCCTACCCCAGGCTTTCTTT. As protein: CASIGTVLPQAFF.

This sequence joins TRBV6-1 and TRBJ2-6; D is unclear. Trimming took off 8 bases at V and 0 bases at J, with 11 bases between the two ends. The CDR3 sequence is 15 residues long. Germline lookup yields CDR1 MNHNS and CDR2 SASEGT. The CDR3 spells CASLPVSSGANVLTF. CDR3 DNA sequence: TGTGCCAGCCTTCCAGTTAGCTCTGGGGCCAACGTCCTGACTTTC.

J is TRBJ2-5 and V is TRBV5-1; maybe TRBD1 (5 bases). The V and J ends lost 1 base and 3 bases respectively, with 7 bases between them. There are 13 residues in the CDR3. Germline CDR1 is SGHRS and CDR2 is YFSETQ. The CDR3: CASSLLQEETQYF. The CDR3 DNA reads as TGCGCCAGCAGCTTGCTACAGGAAGAGACCCAGTACTTC.

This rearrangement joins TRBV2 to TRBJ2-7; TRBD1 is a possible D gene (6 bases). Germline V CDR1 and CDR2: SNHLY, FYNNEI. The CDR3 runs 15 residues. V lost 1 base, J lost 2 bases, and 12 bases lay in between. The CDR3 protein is CASSEGQAPTYEQYF. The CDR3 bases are TGTGCCAGCAGTGAAGGACAGGCCCCTACCTACGAGCAGTACTTC.

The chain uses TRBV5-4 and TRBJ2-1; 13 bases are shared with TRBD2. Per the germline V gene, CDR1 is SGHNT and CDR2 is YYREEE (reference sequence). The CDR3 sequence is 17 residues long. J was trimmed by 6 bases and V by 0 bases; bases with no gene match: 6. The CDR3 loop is CASSLDRLAGGANEQFF. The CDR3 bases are TGTGCCAGCAGCTTGGATAGACTAGCGGGGGGTGCCAATGAGCAGTTCTTC.

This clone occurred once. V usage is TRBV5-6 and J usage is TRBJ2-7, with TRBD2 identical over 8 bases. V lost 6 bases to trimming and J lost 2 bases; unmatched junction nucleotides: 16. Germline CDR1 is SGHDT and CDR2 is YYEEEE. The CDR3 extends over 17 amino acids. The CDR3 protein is CASTPTSESTPTYEQYF. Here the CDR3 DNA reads TGTGCCAGCACCCCGACTAGCGAGAGCACACCCACCTACGAGCAGTACTTC.

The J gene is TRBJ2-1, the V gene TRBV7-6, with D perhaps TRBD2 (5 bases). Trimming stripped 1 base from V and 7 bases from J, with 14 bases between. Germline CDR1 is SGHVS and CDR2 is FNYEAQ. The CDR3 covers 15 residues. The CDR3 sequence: CASSLVWGVANEQFF. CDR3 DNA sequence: TGTGCCAGCAGCTTAGTATGGGGAGTAGCTAATGAGCAGTTCTTC. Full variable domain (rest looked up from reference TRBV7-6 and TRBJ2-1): GAGVSQSPRYKVTKRGQDVALRCDPISGHVSLYWYRQALGQGPEFLTYFNYEAQQDKSGLPNDRFSAERPEGSISTLTIQRTEQRDSAMYRCASSLVWGVANEQFFGPGTRLTVL.

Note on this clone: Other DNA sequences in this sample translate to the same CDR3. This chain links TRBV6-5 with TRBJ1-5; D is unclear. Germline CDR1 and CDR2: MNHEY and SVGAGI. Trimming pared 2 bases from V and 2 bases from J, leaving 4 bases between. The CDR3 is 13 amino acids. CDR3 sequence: CASSYRGNQPQHF. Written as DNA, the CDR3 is TGTGCCAGCAGTTACAGGGGCAATCAGCCCCAGCATTTT.

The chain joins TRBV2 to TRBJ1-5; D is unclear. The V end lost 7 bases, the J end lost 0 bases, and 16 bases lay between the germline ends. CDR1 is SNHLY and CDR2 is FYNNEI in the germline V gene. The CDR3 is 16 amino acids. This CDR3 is CASTRGSPASNQPQHF. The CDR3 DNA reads TGTGCCAGCACCCGGGGATCGCCAGCTAGCAATCAGCCCCAGCATTTT.

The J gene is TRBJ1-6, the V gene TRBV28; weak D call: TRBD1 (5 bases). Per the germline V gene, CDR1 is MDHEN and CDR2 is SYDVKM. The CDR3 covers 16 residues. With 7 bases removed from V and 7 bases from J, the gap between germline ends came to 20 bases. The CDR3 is CASTLRGPGPNSPLHF. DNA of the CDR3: TGTGCCAGCACCCTAAGAGGCCCGGGACCAAATTCACCCCTCCACTTT.

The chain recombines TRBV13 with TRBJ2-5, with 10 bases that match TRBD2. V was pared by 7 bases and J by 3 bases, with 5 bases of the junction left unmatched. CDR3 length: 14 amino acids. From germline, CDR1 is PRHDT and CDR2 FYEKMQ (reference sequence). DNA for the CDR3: TGTGCCAGCAAGCCAAGCGGGAGGGAAGAGACCCAGTACTTC. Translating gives CASKPSGREETQYF.

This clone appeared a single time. CDR3 DNA: TGTGCCAGTAGTATTCTCTCTGGAAACACCATATATTTT. Residues: CASSILSGNTIYF. The chain has TRBV19 and TRBJ1-3; no reliable D call. Trimming pared 3 bases from V and 0 bases from J, leaving 3 bases between. CDR1 LNHDA and CDR2 SQIVND come from the germline V gene (reference sequence). The CDR3 runs 13 residues.

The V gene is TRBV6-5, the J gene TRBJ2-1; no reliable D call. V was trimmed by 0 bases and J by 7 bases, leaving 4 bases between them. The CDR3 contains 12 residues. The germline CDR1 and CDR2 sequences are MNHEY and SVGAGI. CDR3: CASSYSNNEQFF. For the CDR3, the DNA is TGTGCCAGCAGTTACTCGAATAATGAGCAGTTCTTC.

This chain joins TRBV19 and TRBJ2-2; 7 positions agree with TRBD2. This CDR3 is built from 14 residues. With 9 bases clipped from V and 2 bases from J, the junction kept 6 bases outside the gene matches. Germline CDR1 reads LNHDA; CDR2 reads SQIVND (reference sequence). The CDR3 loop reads CASRTRRNTGELFF. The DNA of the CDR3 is TGTGCCAGCCGGACTAGGAGAAACACCGGGGAGCTGTTTTTT.

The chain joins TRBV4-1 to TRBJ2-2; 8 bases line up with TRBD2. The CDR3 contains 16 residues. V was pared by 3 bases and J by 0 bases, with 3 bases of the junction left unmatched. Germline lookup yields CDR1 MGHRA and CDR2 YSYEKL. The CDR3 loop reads CASSHRTSTNTGELFF. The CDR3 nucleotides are TGCGCCAGCAGCCACAGGACTAGCACGAACACCGGGGAGCTGTTTTTT.